The sequence of this TCR beta chain was determined in a study of blood T cell repertoires in COVID-19. TCRdb's table, derived via immunoSEQ multiplex PCR, lists solely in-frame clones and lacks some. The repertoire holds 250,000 to 300,000 clones, with 88% as singletons. Germline CDR1 reads LNHDA; CDR2 reads SQIVND (reference sequence). The CDR3 loop spans 15 amino acids. The V and J ends lost 4 bases and 4 bases, in that order; junction bases with no gene match: 7. This receptor was identified in a woman aged 25 to 45 with COVID-19, enrolled during active disease. Source material: peripheral blood. V gene TRBV19 combines with J gene TRBJ1-5; TRBD1 matches at 7 bases. In DNA, the CDR3 is TGTGCCAGTAGTAGCCGGGACAGTCCAAATCAGCCCCAGCATTTT. It codes for CASSSRDSPNQPQHF.